A single T cell receptor (beta chain) is shown here with its context. Its antigen is not known. This CDR3 is 14 amino acids long. Germline V lookup: CDR1 MNHEY, CDR2 SVGAGI. Between the trimmed V and J ends, which lost 7 bases and 4 bases, there was a span of 15 bases. The individuals who served as donors were healthy Caucasians living in Russia, aged roughly 6 to 100. Per sample, a minimum of 6.5 million PBMCs were isolated. This specimen comes from a study of blood T cells in healthy people across ages. Study-wide results and limits: Age brought a roughly linear fall in TCR beta diversity measured per million T cells.

Then a second PCR, running about 6 to 11 cycles, was carried out with a sample-barcoded 5' primer and a J-beta primer mix. Researchers report that each sample yielded at least 2.5 million CDR3-containing paired-end reads. MiXCR, applied by TCRdb to the 5' RACE reads, yields one record per CDR3 protein. The data hold just over 800,000 distinct CDR3 sequences, with 55% to 65% observed a single time. This clonotype originated in a man aged 30 to 45 in good health. Material for sequencing was blood. The chain uses TRBV6-5 and TRBJ2-3; D tentatively reads TRBD1 or TRBD2 (5 bases each). This chain's CDR3 is CASMSGYGADTQYF. The CDR3 DNA follows: TGTGCCAGCATGTCAGGGTACGGGGCAGATACGCAGTATTTT.